This T cell receptor beta chain was sequenced for a study of human T cells and chemical hapten exposure. Study-wide points: With patch test score, the counts of PT1 expanded TCRs showed a positive correlation.

TCRdb reprocessed the RACE reads with MiXCR, giving one entry per CDR3 protein. The sample has about 380,000 distinct CDR3 sequences, approximately 4.4% seen once. This clonotype was counted many times. What it binds is unknown. Time point in this sample: patch test 1, 2 weeks after DPC sensitization. This sample's treatment: therapeutic diphenylcyclopropenone sensitization with weekly scalp DPC. Only after blood had been drawn was each patch test applied. This CDR3 contains 18 residues. Germline loops: CDR1 SGHVS, CDR2 FQNEAQ. The ends lost 5 bases at V and 7 bases at J; junction bases unmatched: 18. The sequencing used whole blood, collected in connection with sensitization to the hapten diphenylcyclopropenone (DPC). The clonotype originates from a woman between 45 and 65 years old with alopecia areata. Some clones in this sample may be carry-over from other donors' samples. V usage is TRBV7-8 and J usage is TRBJ1-4, with TRBD1 matching 8 bases. CDR3 loop: CASSLRPGTGQGGEKLFF. The DNA for the CDR3 is TGTGCCAGCAGCCTCCGTCCCGGGACAGGCCAGGGGGGTGAAAAACTGTTTTTT.